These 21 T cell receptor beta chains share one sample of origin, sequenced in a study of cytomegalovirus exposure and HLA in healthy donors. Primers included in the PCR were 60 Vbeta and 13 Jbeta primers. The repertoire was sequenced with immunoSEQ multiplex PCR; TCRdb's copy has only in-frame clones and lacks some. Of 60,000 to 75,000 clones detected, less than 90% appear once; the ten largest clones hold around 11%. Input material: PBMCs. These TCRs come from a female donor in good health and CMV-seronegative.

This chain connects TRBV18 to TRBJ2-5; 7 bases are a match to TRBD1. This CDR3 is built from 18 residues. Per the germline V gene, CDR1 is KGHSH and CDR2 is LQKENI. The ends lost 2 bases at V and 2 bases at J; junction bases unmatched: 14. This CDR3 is CASSPTGYRDRTQETQYF. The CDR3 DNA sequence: TGTGCCAGCTCACCAACGGGGTATAGGGACAGAACTCAAGAGACCCAGTACTTC.

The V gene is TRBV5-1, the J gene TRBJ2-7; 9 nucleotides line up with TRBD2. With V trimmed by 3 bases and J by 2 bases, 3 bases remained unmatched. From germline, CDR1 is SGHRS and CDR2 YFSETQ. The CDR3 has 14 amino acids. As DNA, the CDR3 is TGCGCCAGCAGCTCGGGACTAGCCCCCTACGAGCAGTACTTC. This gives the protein CASSSGLAPYEQYF. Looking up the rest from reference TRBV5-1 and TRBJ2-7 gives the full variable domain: KAGVTQTPRYLIKTRGQQVTLSCSPISGHRSVSWYQQTPGQGLQFLFEYFSETQRNKGNFPGRFSGRQFSNSRSEMNVSTLELGDSALYLCASSSGLAPYEQYFGPGTRLTVT.

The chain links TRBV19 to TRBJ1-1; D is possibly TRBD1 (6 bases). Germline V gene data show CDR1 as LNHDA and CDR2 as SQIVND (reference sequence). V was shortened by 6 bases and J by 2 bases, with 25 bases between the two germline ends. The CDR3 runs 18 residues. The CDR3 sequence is CASSKKRQDRPSNTEAFF. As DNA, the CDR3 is TGTGCCAGTAGCAAAAAAAGACAGGACCGACCCTCAAACACTGAAGCTTTCTTT. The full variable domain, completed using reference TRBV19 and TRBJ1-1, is DGGITQSPKYLFRKEGQNVTLSCEQNLNHDAMYWYRQDPGQGLRLIYYSQIVNDFQKGDIAEGYSVSREKKESFPLTVTSAQKNPTAFYLCASSKKRQDRPSNTEAFFGQGTRLTVV.

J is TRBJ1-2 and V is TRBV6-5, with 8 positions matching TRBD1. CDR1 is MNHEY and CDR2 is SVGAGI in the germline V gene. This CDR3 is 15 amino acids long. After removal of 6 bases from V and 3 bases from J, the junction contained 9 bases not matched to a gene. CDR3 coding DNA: TGTGCCAGCAGGGCCGAGACAGGGGTTTACTATGGCTACACCTTC. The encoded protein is CASRAETGVYYGYTF.

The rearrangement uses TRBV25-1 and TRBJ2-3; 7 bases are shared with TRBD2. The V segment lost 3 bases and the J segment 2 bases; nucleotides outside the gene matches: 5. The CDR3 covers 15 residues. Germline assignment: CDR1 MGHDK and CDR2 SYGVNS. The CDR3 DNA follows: TGTGCCAGCAGTGATCTAGCGGCCATCACAGATACGCAGTATTTT. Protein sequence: CASSDLAAITDTQYF.

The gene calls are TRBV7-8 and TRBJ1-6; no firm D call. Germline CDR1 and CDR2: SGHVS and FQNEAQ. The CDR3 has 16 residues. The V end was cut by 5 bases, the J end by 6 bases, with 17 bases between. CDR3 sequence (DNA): TGTGCCAGCAGCCCCGGAGTTTGGCAGACTAATTCACCCCTCCACTTT. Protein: CASSPGVWQTNSPLHF.

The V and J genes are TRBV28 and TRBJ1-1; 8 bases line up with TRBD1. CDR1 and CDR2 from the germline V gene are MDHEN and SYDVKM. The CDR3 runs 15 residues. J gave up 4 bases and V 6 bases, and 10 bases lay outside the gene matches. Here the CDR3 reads CASRPGGAGGTEAFF. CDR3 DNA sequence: TGTGCCAGCAGACCAGGGGGCGCTGGGGGCACTGAAGCTTTCTTT. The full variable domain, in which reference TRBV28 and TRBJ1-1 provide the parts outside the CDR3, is DVKVTQSSRYLVKRTGEKVFLECVQDMDHENMFWYRQDPGLGLRLIYFSYDVKMKEKGDIPEGYSVSREKKERFSLILESASTNQTSMYLCASRPGGAGGTEAFFGQGTRLTVV.

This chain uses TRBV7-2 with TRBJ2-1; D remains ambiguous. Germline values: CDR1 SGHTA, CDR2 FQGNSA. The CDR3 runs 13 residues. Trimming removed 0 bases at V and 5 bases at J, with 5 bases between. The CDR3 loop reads CASSLARNNEQFF. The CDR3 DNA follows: TGTGCCAGCAGCTTAGCGAGGAACAATGAGCAGTTCTTC.

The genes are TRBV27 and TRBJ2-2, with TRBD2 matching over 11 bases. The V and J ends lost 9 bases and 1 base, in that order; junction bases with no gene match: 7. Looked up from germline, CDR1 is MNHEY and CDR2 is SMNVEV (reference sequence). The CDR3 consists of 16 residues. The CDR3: CASRPLAGVNTGELFF. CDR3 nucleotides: TGTGCCAGTCGCCCACTAGCGGGGGTGAACACCGGGGAGCTGTTTTTT.

In nucleotides, the CDR3 is TGTGCCAGCAGCCCGGGTTACAAAAACATTCAGTACTTC. It translates to CASSPGYKNIQYF. This chain links TRBV6-1 with TRBJ2-4; D unclear. Trimming removed 6 bases from V and 3 bases from J, with 9 bases in between. Germline lookup yields CDR1 MNHNS and CDR2 SASEGT. This CDR3 has 13 amino acids.

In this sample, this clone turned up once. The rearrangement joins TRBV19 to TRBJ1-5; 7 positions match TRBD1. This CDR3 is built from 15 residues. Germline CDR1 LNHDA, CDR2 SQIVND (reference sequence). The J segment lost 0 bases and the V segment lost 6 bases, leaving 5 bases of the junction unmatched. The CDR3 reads CASSRTGDSNQPQHF. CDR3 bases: TGTGCCAGTAGCCGAACAGGGGATAGCAATCAGCCCCAGCATTTT.

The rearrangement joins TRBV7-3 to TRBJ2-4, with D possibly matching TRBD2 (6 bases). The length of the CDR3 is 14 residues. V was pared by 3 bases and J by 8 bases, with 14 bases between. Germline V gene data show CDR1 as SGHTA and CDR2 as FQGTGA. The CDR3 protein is CASSLDKGGDIQYF. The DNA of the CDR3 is TGTGCCAGCAGCTTGGACAAGGGAGGAGACATTCAGTACTTC.

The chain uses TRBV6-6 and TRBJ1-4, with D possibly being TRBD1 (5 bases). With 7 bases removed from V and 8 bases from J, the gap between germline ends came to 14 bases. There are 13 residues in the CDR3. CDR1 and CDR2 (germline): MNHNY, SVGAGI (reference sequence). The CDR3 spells CASNAGGREKLFF. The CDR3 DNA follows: TGTGCCAGCAATGCGGGGGGTCGGGAAAAACTGTTTTTT.

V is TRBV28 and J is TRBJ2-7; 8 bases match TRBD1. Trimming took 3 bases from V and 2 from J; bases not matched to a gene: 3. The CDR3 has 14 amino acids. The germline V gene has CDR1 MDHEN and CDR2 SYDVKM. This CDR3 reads CASSFRDRTYEQYF. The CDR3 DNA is TGTGCCAGCAGTTTCCGGGACAGGACCTACGAGCAGTACTTC.

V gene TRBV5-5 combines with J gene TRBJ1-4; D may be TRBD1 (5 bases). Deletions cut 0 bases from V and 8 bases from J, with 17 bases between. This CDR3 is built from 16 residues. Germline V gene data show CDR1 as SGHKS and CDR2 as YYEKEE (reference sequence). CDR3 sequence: CASSLGTRGLAEKLFF. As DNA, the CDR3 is TGTGCCAGCAGCTTGGGGACCCGGGGGTTGGCCGAAAAACTGTTTTTT. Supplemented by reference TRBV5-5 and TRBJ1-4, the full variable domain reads DAGVTQSPTHLIKTRGQQVTLRCSPISGHKSVSWYQQVLGQGPQFIFQYYEKEERGRGNFPDRFSARQFPNYSSELNVNALLLGDSALYLCASSLGTRGLAEKLFFGSGTQLSVL.

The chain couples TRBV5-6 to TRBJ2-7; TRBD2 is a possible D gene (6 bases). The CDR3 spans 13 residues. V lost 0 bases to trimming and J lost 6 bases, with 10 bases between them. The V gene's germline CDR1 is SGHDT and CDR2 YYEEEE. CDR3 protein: CASSLDRGIEQYF. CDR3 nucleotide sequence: TGTGCCAGCAGCTTGGATCGGGGGATCGAGCAGTACTTC.

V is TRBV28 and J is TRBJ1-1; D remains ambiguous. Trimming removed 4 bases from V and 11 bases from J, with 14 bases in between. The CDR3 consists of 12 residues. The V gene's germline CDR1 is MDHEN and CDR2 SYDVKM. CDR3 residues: CASSSYGGWAFF. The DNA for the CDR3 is TGTGCCAGCAGTTCTTACGGAGGGTGGGCTTTCTTT. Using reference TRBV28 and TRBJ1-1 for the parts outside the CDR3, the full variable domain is DVKVTQSSRYLVKRTGEKVFLECVQDMDHENMFWYRQDPGLGLRLIYFSYDVKMKEKGDIPEGYSVSREKKERFSLILESASTNQTSMYLCASSSYGGWAFFGQGTRLTVV.

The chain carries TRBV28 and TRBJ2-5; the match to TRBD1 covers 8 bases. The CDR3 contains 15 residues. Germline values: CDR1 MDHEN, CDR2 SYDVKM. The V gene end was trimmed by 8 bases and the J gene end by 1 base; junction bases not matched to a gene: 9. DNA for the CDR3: TGTGCCAGCCAACGGACAGGGAGAGGCCAAGAGACCCAGTACTTC. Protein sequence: CASQRTGRGQETQYF.

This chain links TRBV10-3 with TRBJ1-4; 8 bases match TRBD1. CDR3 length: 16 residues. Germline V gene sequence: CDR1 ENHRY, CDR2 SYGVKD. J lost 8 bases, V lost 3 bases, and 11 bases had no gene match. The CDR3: CAISDFGTGQPEKLFF. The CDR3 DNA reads TGTGCCATCAGTGACTTTGGGACAGGACAGCCAGAAAAACTGTTTTTT.

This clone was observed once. CDR3 residues: CASGLAGVGGELFF. The CDR3 region has the DNA TGTGCCAGCGGACTAGCGGGAGTAGGCGGGGAGCTGTTTTTT. J is TRBJ2-2 and V is TRBV9, with 13 positions matching TRBD2. The CDR3 contains 14 residues. The germline CDR1 and CDR2 sequences are SGDLS and YYNGEE. V lost 7 bases and J lost 7; bases outside the gene matches: 4.

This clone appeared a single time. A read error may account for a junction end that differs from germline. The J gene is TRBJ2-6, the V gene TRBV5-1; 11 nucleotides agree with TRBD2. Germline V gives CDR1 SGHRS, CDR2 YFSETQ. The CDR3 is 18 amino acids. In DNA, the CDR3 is TGCGCCAGTTCCGAAAGACTAGCGGGACTAGCTGGGGCCAACGGCCTGACTTTC. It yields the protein CASSERLAGLAGANGLTF.